This TCR beta chain derives from a study of graft-versus-host responses after intestinal transplantation. Study-level background: Each recipient received a multivisceral, liver-intestinal, or isolated intestinal graft. Every one of the recipients received anti-thymocyte globulin induction and afterwards took tacrolimus and steroids for about 3 years. Notes on the study in general: With peak circulating GvH clone levels came an association with early post-transplant HvG declines. Detection of GvH clones occurred in recipient marrow, and some had their first appearance in ileum or blood.

Data came from immunoSEQ multiplex PCR; TCRdb stores just in-frame clones and leaves some out. The sample has approximately 74,000 clones; around 93% are singletons. As for this clone: Its antigen is undetermined.

Trimming pared 6 bases from V and 6 bases from J, leaving 14 bases between. The CDR3 contains 13 residues. Germline V gives CDR1 SNHLY, CDR2 FYNNEI. The chain links TRBV2 to TRBJ2-5; no clear D gene. The sequence was obtained from a human patient who received an intestinal transplant, so some T cells may come from the graft donor. Sequencing used PBMCs, obtained 98 days after intestinal transplantation. CDR3 bases: TGTGCCAGCAGCCGGACCCTGGAACAGACCCAGTACTTC. This translates into CASSRTLEQTQYF.